The present TCR beta chain was sequenced within a study of blood T cells in healthy people across ages. With a J-beta primer mix and a sample-barcoded 5' primer, a second PCR ran 7 to 11 cycles. TCRdb fed the 5' RACE reads into MiXCR, producing one record per CDR3 protein. Among 730,000 or so distinct CDR3 sequences listed, roughly 44% were seen once. Germline V lookup: CDR1 LNHDA, CDR2 SQIVND (reference sequence). Trimming stripped 3 bases from V and 3 bases from J, with 6 bases between. The CDR3 is 12 amino acids. This rearrangement joins TRBV19 to TRBJ2-7, with no clear D. Specimen: blood. The receptor was isolated from a woman aged 60-70 years in good health. CDR3 residues: CASSIDNYEQYF. The CDR3 bases are TGTGCCAGTAGTATCGACAACTACGAGCAGTACTTC.